Listed here are 24 T cell receptor beta chains from one sample, sequenced in a study of blood T cell repertoires in COVID-19. Libraries were prepared by immunoSEQ multiplex PCR; TCRdb keeps only in-frame clonotypes and omits some of them. Of about 240,000 clones listed, approximately 86% are singletons. Material for sequencing was peripheral blood. Receptor source: a man in his fifties or sixties who had recovered from COVID-19.

This CDR3 reads CASSSRGTANTGELFF. CDR3 coding DNA: TGTGCCAGCAGTTCCCGAGGGACAGCCAACACCGGGGAGCTGTTTTTT. The V gene is TRBV6-5, the J gene TRBJ2-2; TRBD1 agrees at 7 bases. Germline-derived CDR1 and CDR2 are MNHEY and SVGAGI. The CDR3 consists of 16 residues. With V trimmed by 4 bases and J by 2 bases, 7 bases remained unmatched.

This clone occurred a few times. The chain has TRBV12-5 and TRBJ2-7, with 8 bases that match TRBD2. The germline gives CDR1 LGHNT, CDR2 FRNRAP. Germline trimming cut 2 bases from V and 9 bases from J; bases unmatched to any gene: 18. This CDR3 comprises 17 residues. DNA for the CDR3: TGTGCTAGTGGTTTGAGGACTTGGGGTAGCGGGGCTCCTCGGCAGTACGTC. Protein product: CASGLRTWGSGAPRQYV.

This chain joins TRBV6-5 and TRBJ1-5; 8 bases are a match to TRBD1. The CDR3 consists of 12 residues. V lost 10 bases to trimming and J lost 5 bases; unmatched junction nucleotides: 4. Germline CDR1 reads MNHEY; CDR2 reads SVGAGI. Here the CDR3 reads CAIDRGHQPQHF. CDR3 DNA: TGTGCCATCGACAGGGGTCATCAGCCCCAGCATTTT.

The V call is TRBV30, the J call TRBJ1-5; 7 positions agree with TRBD1. V dropped 3 bases and J dropped 7; count of bases not matched to a gene: 12. Germline values: CDR1 GTSNPN, CDR2 SVGIG (reference sequence). The CDR3 consists of 15 residues. The CDR3 loop is CAWSPDRVGGQPQHF. CDR3 sequence (DNA): TGTGCCTGGAGCCCAGACAGGGTAGGGGGACAGCCCCAGCATTTT.

The V call is TRBV5-1, the J call TRBJ1-1, with a possible D match to TRBD1 (6 bases). The ends were cut back, 4 bases at V and 7 bases at J, with 23 bases in the middle. The CDR3 extends over 16 amino acids. CDR1 SGHRS and CDR2 YFSETQ come from the germline V gene. The CDR3 coding sequence is TGCGCCAGCAGCCCCCGTCGTTCGGGAGGGGGAGATGAAGCTTTCTTT. This codes for CASSPRRSGGGDEAFF.

The chain combines TRBV6-5 with TRBJ2-7; 9 positions match TRBD1. With V trimmed by 5 bases and J by 5 bases, 4 bases remained unmatched. Germline lookup yields CDR1 MNHEY and CDR2 SVGAGI. The CDR3 runs to 13 residues. The DNA for the CDR3 is TGTGCCAGCAGTACCGGGACAGGGAACGAGCAGTACTTC. Protein: CASSTGTGNEQYF.

The chain couples TRBV7-2 to TRBJ2-1; 9 nucleotides align to TRBD2. CDR1 SGHTA and CDR2 FQGNSA come from the germline V gene. The length of the CDR3 is 16 residues. V gave up 4 bases and J gave up 8 bases; unmatched junction bases: 12. The CDR3 nucleotides are TGTGCCAGCAGCTACCCCCCGGCGGGGGGGCCGGATGAGCAGTTCTTC. This translates into CASSYPPAGGPDEQFF.

This clone was observed once. The rearrangement joins TRBV28 to TRBJ2-5, with a tentative D call TRBD2 (5 bases). Germline-derived CDR1 and CDR2 are MDHEN and SYDVKM. The CDR3 loop spans 10 amino acids. The V and J ends lost 9 bases and 7 bases respectively, with 9 bases between them. The CDR3 is CASGRGTQYF. The CDR3, as DNA: TGTGCCAGTGGGAGAGGGACCCAGTACTTC. Full variable domain (remainder filled in from reference TRBV28 and TRBJ2-5): DVKVTQSSRYLVKRTGEKVFLECVQDMDHENMFWYRQDPGLGLRLIYFSYDVKMKEKGDIPEGYSVSREKKERFSLILESASTNQTSMYLCASGRGTQYFGPGTRLLVL.

The rearrangement uses TRBV29-1 and TRBJ2-4; possibly TRBD1 for D (6 bases). Germline assignment: CDR1 SQVTM and CDR2 ANQGSEA. The CDR3 contains 11 residues. V lost 6 bases and J 6 bases, leaving 9 bases between the germline ends. The CDR3 DNA reads TGCAGCGTAGAACAGGGAAACATTCAGTACTTC. Translation: CSVEQGNIQYF.

This chain uses TRBV4-1 with TRBJ1-2; tentatively, D is TRBD1 (5 bases). CDR1 is MGHRA, CDR2 YSYEKL, per germline. CDR3 size: 15 residues. Trimming removed 0 bases at V and 2 bases at J, with 10 bases between. The CDR3 protein is CASSQDVRVNYGYTF. Written as DNA, the CDR3 is TGCGCCAGCAGCCAAGATGTCAGGGTGAACTATGGCTACACCTTC.

The gene calls are TRBV19 and TRBJ1-6; 8 bases are shared with TRBD1. Germline-derived CDR1 and CDR2 are LNHDA and SQIVND (reference sequence). The V gene end was trimmed by 1 base and the J gene end by 5 bases; junction bases not matched to a gene: 7. This CDR3 comprises 17 residues. In DNA form, the CDR3 reads TGTGCCAGTAGTATAGGAACCAGGGGGCTAAATAATTCACCCCTCCACTTT. Translating gives CASSIGTRGLNNSPLHF.

This clone was observed a few times. The J gene is TRBJ1-1, the V gene TRBV29-1, with D unresolved. V was pared by 5 bases and J by 5 bases, with 12 bases between. Germline V gives CDR1 SQVTM, CDR2 ANQGSEA. CDR3 length: 12 residues. CDR3 loop: CSVPKGGTEAFF. The CDR3 bases are TGCAGCGTTCCTAAGGGAGGTACTGAAGCTTTCTTT.

The rearrangement uses TRBV27 and TRBJ2-7; possibly TRBD1 for D (6 bases). V lost 6 bases to trimming and J lost 4 bases, with 16 bases between them. CDR3 length: 14 residues. From germline, CDR1 is MNHEY and CDR2 SMNVEV (reference sequence). This CDR3 is CASRGVARGYEQYF. CDR3 nucleotides: TGTGCCAGCAGGGGGGTCGCCAGGGGTTACGAGCAGTACTTC.

Turning to this clone: Other nucleotide sequences in the sample specify the same CDR3. The chain links TRBV3-1 (or the pseudogene TRBV3-2) to TRBJ1-1; D remains unclear. Germline V gene lookup returns CDR1 LGHDT and CDR2 YNNKEL (reference sequence). Trimming left V 2 bases short and J 2 bases short, with 9 bases between. The CDR3 runs to 14 residues. For the CDR3, the DNA is TGTGCCAGCAGCCAATCAGATCGCAACACTGAAGCTTTCTTT. Protein sequence: CASSQSDRNTEAFF.

This chain connects TRBV18 to TRBJ1-4; possible D gene TRBD1, 5 bases. Trimming removed 6 bases at V and 0 bases at J, with 11 bases between. Germline CDR1 and CDR2: KGHSH and LQKENI. This CDR3 spans 15 amino acids. The CDR3 here is CASSQGFSTNEKLFF. The CDR3 bases are TGTGCCAGCTCGCAGGGATTTTCAACTAATGAAAAACTGTTTTTT.

V is TRBV5-1 and J is TRBJ1-6; a possible D gene is TRBD1 (5 bases). V was pared by 8 bases and J by 7 bases, with 13 bases between. The CDR3 runs 13 residues. Germline V gives CDR1 SGHRS, CDR2 YFSETQ. This CDR3 is CASRGTGNSPLHF. DNA for the CDR3: TGCGCCAGTAGAGGGACTGGGAATTCACCCCTCCACTTT.

The chain combines TRBV6-5 with TRBJ1-4; TRBD1 might be the D (6 bases). Germline V lookup: CDR1 MNHEY, CDR2 SVGAGI. CDR3 length equals 14 residues. V lost 6 bases to trimming and J lost 6 bases, with 14 bases between them. CDR3 sequence reads: CASSLQGTYEKLFF. In nucleotides, the CDR3 is TGTGCCAGCAGCCTACAGGGCACGTATGAAAAACTGTTTTTT.

This clone was seen once. The chain uses TRBV18 and TRBJ1-6; no firm D call. Germline CDR1 KGHSH, CDR2 LQKENI. The CDR3 covers 13 residues. Deletions cut 3 bases from V and 15 bases from J, with 15 bases between. The CDR3 region has the DNA TGTGCCAGCTCACCCCCCGCGCGGGGTCTCCTCCACTTT. This sequence encodes CASSPPARGLLHF.

This clone was seen a handful of times. The chain recombines TRBV5-6 with TRBJ2-7; TRBD2 might be the D (6 bases). Germline V gene lookup returns CDR1 SGHDT and CDR2 YYEEEE. The CDR3 covers 14 residues. V shed 0 bases and J shed 12 bases, with 19 bases lying between them. The CDR3: CASSLAPGLRSSYF. The CDR3 coding sequence is TGTGCCAGCAGCTTGGCCCCGGGACTCAGGAGCTCGTACTTC.

The chain employs TRBV21-1 and TRBJ1-4. TRBV21-1 is recorded as a pseudogene. CDR3 length equals 17 residues. The DNA for the CDR3 is TGTGCCAGCAGCAAAGGTAAGCGGTTGGCGACTAATGAAAAACTGTTTTTT. Encoded protein: CASSKGKRLATNEKLFF.

The rearrangement uses TRBV15 and TRBJ1-6; 8 bases fit TRBD1. Unmatched junction bases numbered 4, after V lost 0 bases and J lost 9 bases. Germline assignment: CDR1 LNHNV and CDR2 YYDKDF (reference sequence). The CDR3 sequence is 15 residues long. Written as DNA, the CDR3 is TGTGCCACCAGCAGAGATCCAGGGGGCAGTTCACCCCTCCACTTT. The encoded protein is CATSRDPGGSSPLHF.

This sequence joins TRBV24-1 and TRBJ2-2; a possible D gene is TRBD1 (6 bases). CDR1 and CDR2 (germline): KGHDR, SFDVKD. CDR3 length equals 14 residues. Deletions cut 5 bases from V and 0 bases from J, with 6 bases between. Written as DNA, the CDR3 is TGTGCCACCAGTGGGACAGCGAACACCGGGGAGCTGTTTTTT. Its translation is CATSGTANTGELFF.

J is TRBJ1-2 and V is TRBV30; D is perhaps TRBD1 (6 bases). Trimming cost V 1 base and J 4 bases, with 16 bases left between them. This CDR3 has 15 amino acids. CDR1 is GTSNPN, CDR2 SVGIG, per germline (reference sequence). The CDR3 DNA follows: TGTGCCTGGAGTGATGTGAAGGGACACTCCTATGGCTACACCTTC. Its protein product is CAWSDVKGHSYGYTF. Full variable domain (outside the CDR3, taken from reference TRBV30 and TRBJ1-2): SQTIHQWPATLVQPVGSPLSLECTVEGTSNPNLYWYRQAAGRGLQLLFYSVGIGQISSEVPQNLSASRPQDRQFILSSKKLLLSDSGFYLCAWSDVKGHSYGYTFGSGTRLTVV.

This chain connects TRBV5-4 to TRBJ2-3; D gene ambiguous. CDR3 length: 12 residues. V dropped 2 bases and J dropped 4 bases, with 5 bases sitting between them. Germline V gene sequence: CDR1 SGHNT, CDR2 YYREEE (reference sequence). This CDR3 reads CASSFQSDTQYF. DNA for the CDR3: TGTGCCAGCAGCTTTCAGTCAGATACGCAGTATTTT.